This T cell receptor (beta chain) is drawn from a study of spatial heterogeneity in lung cancer. Study-level information: Matched bulk RNA-seq yielded a T cell transcriptional module score. Counts of TCR transcripts in tumor regions correlated strongly with that score. A unique TCR and UMI combination showed up more than ten times in raw reads, on average. Study results and caveats: Tracking of tumor mutation counts was seen in expanded intratumoral alpha and beta TCR counts. Ubiquitous and regional nonsynonymous mutation counts were tracked by ubiquitous and regional expanded TCR counts, respectively.

There are many counts of this clonotype. Its specificity is unknown. This beta chain is an off-target read within a library intended for alpha chains, so its frequency means little. TCRdb recomputed calls from the 5' RACE reads with MiXCR, one row per CDR3 protein. Among approximately 12,000 distinct CDR3 sequences listed, 5.1% were seen once. Trimming took off 4 bases at V and 0 bases at J, with 13 bases between the two ends. The CDR3 sequence is 16 residues long. Germline CDR1 is MNHEY and CDR2 is SVGEGT. The time point is: sample taken at primary tumor resection. Whole RNA came from tumor, nontumor lung or frozen PBMC and was sequenced without being sorted.

Sequencing was performed on lung tumor tissue, taken at surgery. The chain carries TRBV6-2 or TRBV6-3 and TRBJ1-5; D is possibly TRBD1 (5 bases). The receptor comes from a male donor with early-stage non-small cell lung cancer. The CDR3 loop is CASSSGSGASNQPQHF. For the CDR3, the DNA is TGTGCCAGCAGTTCAGGATCCGGGGCTAGCAATCAGCCCCAGCATTTT.